This T cell receptor beta chain was sequenced in a study of beta chain features in type 1 diabetes listed by TCRdb under 2018. Looking at the study overall: Mean age, gender distribution, total cell number and subset yield did not differ between patients and healthy donors. Across all samples, almost 110 million sorted cells were examined, and cell number per subset correlated strongly with RNA yield. In the study, recently diagnosed type 1 diabetes patients and matched healthy donors were compared on the TCRB repertoires of their sorted circulating CD4+ T cell subsets. Whereas all 30 or so donors provided naive and central memory subsets, regulatory and stem cell-like memory subsets were isolated from just 8 patients and about eight healthy donors. General findings and caveats noted by the study authors: PCR might favor shorter templates, but patient and control samples were amplified and corrected together, so any skew would affect both groups equally. Because small numbers of individuals were included in the HLA sub-analyses, any influence of HLA type on TCRB rearrangement was left unresolved. At VDJ recombination sites, patients with type 1 diabetes made fewer insertions and deleted more nucleotides, a pattern implying thymic rearrangement abnormalities. Because cDNA was sequenced instead of genomic DNA, activated cells with high expression could be over-represented, although the groups did not differ in activation or CD3 levels. A moderate but significant shortening of TCRB CDR3 length was observed in type 1 diabetes patients in all four CD4+ subsets. Naive, central memory and regulatory TCRB repertoires appeared to be more alike among patients than among healthy donors.

Each donor gave one peripheral blood draw, around 0.12 L on average, collected into heparinised tubes. Using a panel that included CD45RO, CCR7, CD25, CD127, CD95 and CD27, naive, central memory, regulatory and stem cell-like memory CD4+ T cells were sorted on a BD FACSAria II. Purity was above 95% for every sorted population. PBMCs were isolated right away by Lymphoprep density gradient centrifugation and were stained directly, without culture. Samples were stained and sorted in pairs, with one healthy donor and one patient per experiment, so that batch effects were minimized. This clone appeared a few times. There is no known antigen for this receptor. The sample holds no much larger clone one base away, and base qualities are not on file. Germline trimming amounts to 7 bases on V and 4 bases on J, with 10 as the count of junction bases outside the gene matches. As encoded in the germline V gene, CDR1 is SQVTM while CDR2 is ANQGSEA. Its CDR3 holds 14 amino acids, cysteine through phenylalanine. Left in the record is the CDR3 DNA by itself, 42 bases read in frame from the first base.

All of the isolated RNA was reverse transcribed with the High Capacity cDNA Reverse Transcription Kit, so expressed TCRB transcripts were sequenced. Deep immunoSEQ sequencing was performed on naive, central memory and regulatory T cell samples, with an average of roughly 3.3 million total reads per sample. After sorted cells were lysed in RLT buffer, RNA was extracted with DNase-treated RNeasy Micro or Mini kits, with the choice depending on cell number. To prevent cross-contamination, each cell subset was processed individually, whereas patient and healthy donor samples were processed jointly. The immunoSEQ multiplex PCR was used to amplify TCRB sequences from cDNA, generating 87-bp fragments that spanned the CDR3 region. Amplicons were sequenced on the Illumina HiSeq platform. The source study handled its data this way. PCR bias was corrected computationally using synthetic template baselines, and reads within Hamming distance 2 were collapsed, with unmergeable singletons discarded. By aligning reads against IMGT, V, D and J genes, CDR3 length, and insertions or deletions at six rearrangement sites were assigned. Clonotype counts were normalized to sorted cell number within each subset before computing true diversity and Gini coefficients with the tcR R package. The overlap coefficient, calculated on TCRB nucleotide sequences, was used to quantify repertoire sharing. As a proxy for the pre-selection repertoire, out-of-frame TCRB sequences from naive cells were analyzed. TCRdb took this table from immuneACCESS and kept in-frame rearrangements with V and J called. Such tables lack part of the clones; where checked against another copy, unresolved V genes explain under half of the gap, and the rest is unexplained. That table gives V, J and clone size, and the DNA gave D and trimming. The sample table lists 200,000 to 250,000 clones, approximately 70% of them with a count of one. The ten biggest clones cover about 0.051% of the sample.

The chain is assembled from TRBV29-1 and TRBJ2-5; TRBD2 fits 9 bases in the junction. The sample consisted of naive CD4+ T cells from blood. The meaning of the sample's cell subset or site label: true naive CD4+ T cells. The sequence came from a man aged 30 to 39 in good health. The CDR3 amino acid sequence is: CSGSPSSGAETQYF. The DNA is TGCAGCGGGAGCCCGTCTAGCGGGGCAGAGACCCAGTACTTC. Here the CDR3 is joined to the reference TRBV29-1 and TRBJ2-5 genes, and the full variable domain is: SAVISQKPSRDICQRGTSLTIQCQVDSQVTMMFWYRQQPGQSLTLIATANQGSEATYESGFVIDKFPISRPNLTFSTLTVSNMSPEDSSIYLCSGSPSSGAETQYFGPGTRLLVL.